This paragraph reports one T cell receptor (beta chain). No antigen is known for it. Qualities for individual bases were not recorded, and no much larger clone is one base off. This record comes from a study of OX40 agonist ivuxolimab in advanced cancers. Turning to the overall study: Ivuxolimab was an agonistic, fully human IgG2 monoclonal antibody directed against OX40 (CD134), a costimulatory receptor. Intravenous ivuxolimab was administered to patients every 2 weeks at six dose levels: 0.01, 0.1, 0.3, 1.5, 3 and 10 mg/kg. Of the roughly 52 dose-escalation patients, hepatocellular carcinoma was present in about 19, melanoma in around 15, renal cell carcinoma in 9 and head and neck cancer in 9. The dose-escalation cohort was roughly 87% male with a mean age of roughly 60 years, ranging from roughly 20 to 85. Patients were allowed to have had prior anti-PD-1, anti-PD-L1 or anti-CTLA-4 therapy, and roughly two fifths of the dose-escalation patients had been treated with checkpoint inhibitors. Partial responses occurred in three dose-escalation patients, of whom one had hepatocellular carcinoma and two had cutaneous melanoma. The point of sequencing TCRbeta in the periphery was to test whether ivuxolimab changed TCR sequence diversity and drove clonal T-cell expansion. The paper covers the monotherapy dose-escalation part of the phase I ivuxolimab trial, which included N of about 50 patients.

For sequencing of the TCRbeta CDR3 region, genomic DNA was extracted from the sorted cells. The immunoSEQ Assay was used for sequencing of TCRbeta CDR3 regions. TCRdb limited this immuneACCESS table to in-frame rearrangements with V and J called. A share of clones is missing; checked studies link under half to unresolved V genes, and the rest is unexplained. The sample table holds around 56,000 clones, of which about 80% were seen once. The biggest ten clones account for under 4% of the sample. The trial excluded patients who had a history of autoimmune disease or were on systemic immunosuppression. Peripheral blood for TCR sequencing was collected from all dose cohorts at baseline, on cycle 4 day 1, and on cycle 7 day 1. The samples were drawn from a first-in-human, open-label, multicenter phase I dose-escalation trial of ivuxolimab. Adults with locally advanced or metastatic melanoma, renal cell, hepatocellular, or head and neck squamous cell carcinoma were enrolled in the trial. Before TCR sequencing, CD4+ T cells and CD8+ T cells were sorted from peripheral blood as separate populations.

Measured from the cysteine to the phenylalanine, the CDR3 is 15 residues long. Only the CDR3 DNA is retained, 45 bases long and in frame from the first base. The germline V gene supplies CDR1 LGHNA and CDR2 YNFKEQ. V and J are trimmed by 4 bases and 7 bases, and the gene matches miss 5 bases of the junction. Overall study results and their limits: Which antigens the clonally expanded peripheral T cells were specific for was not determined. Partial responders in the 0.1-3.0 mg/kg groups had among the lowest normalized peripheral clonal expansion, especially among CD8+ T cells. After ivuxolimab, CD8+ T cells had more expanded clones than CD4+ T cells on average. At doses of 0.1 to 3.0 mg/kg, clonal expansion of both CD4+ and CD8+ T cells in blood was seen between baseline and week 6. Low levels of normalized T-cell clonal expansion were also seen in some nonresponding patients.

The sequence derives from an adult with an advanced solid tumor such as melanoma, head and neck, liver or kidney cancer. The chain uses TRBV4-2 and TRBJ2-1; TRBD1 agrees with 12 junctional bases. The input for sequencing was CD4+ or CD8+ T cells sorted from blood, taken in a trial of the OX40 agonist ivuxolimab. The nucleotide sequence is given as TGTGCCAGCAGCCCGGGACAGGGGGCGGGTAATGAGCAGTTCTTC. Its translation reads: CASSPGQGAGNEQFF.